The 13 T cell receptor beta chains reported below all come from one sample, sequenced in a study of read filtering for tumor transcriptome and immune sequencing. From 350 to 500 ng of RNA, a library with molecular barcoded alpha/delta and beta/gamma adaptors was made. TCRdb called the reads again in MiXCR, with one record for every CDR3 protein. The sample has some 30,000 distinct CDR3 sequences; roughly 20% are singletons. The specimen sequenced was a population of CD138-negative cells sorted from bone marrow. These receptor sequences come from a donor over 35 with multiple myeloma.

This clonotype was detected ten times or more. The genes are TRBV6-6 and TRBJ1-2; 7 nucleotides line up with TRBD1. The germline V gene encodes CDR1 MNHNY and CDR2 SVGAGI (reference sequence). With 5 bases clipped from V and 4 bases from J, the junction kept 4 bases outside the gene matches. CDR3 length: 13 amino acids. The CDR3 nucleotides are TGTGCCAGCAGTAAGGGACAGACCTATGGCTACACCTTC. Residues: CASSKGQTYGYTF.

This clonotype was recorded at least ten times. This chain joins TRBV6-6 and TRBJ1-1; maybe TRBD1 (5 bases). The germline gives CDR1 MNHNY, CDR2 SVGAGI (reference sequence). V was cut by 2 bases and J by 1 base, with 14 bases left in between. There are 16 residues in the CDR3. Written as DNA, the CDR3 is TGTGCCAGCAGTTACGGGGGTTACAGGTCGAACACTGAAGCTTTCTTT. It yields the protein CASSYGGYRSNTEAFF.

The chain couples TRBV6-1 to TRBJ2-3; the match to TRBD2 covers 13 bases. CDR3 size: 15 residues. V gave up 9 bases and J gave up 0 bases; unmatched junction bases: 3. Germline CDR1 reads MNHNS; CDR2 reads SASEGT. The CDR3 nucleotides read TGTGCCAGTTCGGGACTAGCGGGGAGCACAGATACGCAGTATTTT. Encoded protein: CASSGLAGSTDTQYF.

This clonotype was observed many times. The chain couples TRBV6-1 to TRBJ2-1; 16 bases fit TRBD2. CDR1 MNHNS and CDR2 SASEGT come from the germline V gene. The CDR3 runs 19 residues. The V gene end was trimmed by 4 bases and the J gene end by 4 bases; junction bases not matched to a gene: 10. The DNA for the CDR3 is TGTGCCAGCAGTGGGCCCGGGACTAGCGGGGGGGCCTTGTACAATGAGCAGTTCTTC. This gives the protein CASSGPGTSGGALYNEQFF.

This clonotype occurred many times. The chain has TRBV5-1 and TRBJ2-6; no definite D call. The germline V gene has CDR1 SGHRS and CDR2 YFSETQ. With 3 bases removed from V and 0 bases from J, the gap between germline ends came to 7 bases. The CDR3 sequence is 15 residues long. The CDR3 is CASSSPNSGANVLTF. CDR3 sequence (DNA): TGCGCCAGCAGCTCCCCTAACTCTGGGGCCAACGTCCTGACTTTC.

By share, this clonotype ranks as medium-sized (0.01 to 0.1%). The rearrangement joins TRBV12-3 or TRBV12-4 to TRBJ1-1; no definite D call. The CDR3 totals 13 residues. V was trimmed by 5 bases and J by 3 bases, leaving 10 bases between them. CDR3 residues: CASSPRRHTEAFF. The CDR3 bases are TGTGCCAGCAGTCCCCGTCGCCACACTGAAGCTTTCTTT.

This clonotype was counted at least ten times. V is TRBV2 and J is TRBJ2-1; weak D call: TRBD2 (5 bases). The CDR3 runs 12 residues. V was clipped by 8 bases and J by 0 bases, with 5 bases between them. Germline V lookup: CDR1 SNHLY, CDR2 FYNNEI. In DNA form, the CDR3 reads TGTGCCAGCCGGGACTCCTACAATGAGCAGTTCTTC. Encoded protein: CASRDSYNEQFF. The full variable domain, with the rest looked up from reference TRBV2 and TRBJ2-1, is EPEVTQTPSHQVTQMGQEVILRCVPISNHLYFYWYRQILGQKVEFLVSFYNNEISEKSEIFDDQFSVERPDGSNFTLKIRSTKLEDSAMYFCASRDSYNEQFFGPGTRLTVL.

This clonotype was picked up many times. CDR3: CASNSLDRYQPQHF. DNA of the CDR3: TGTGCCAGCAATTCTTTAGACAGGTATCAGCCCCAGCATTTT. The rearrangement joins TRBV19 to TRBJ1-5, with a weak D call TRBD1 (6 bases). In germline, CDR1 is LNHDA, CDR2 SQIVND (reference sequence). This CDR3 is built from 14 residues. V was shortened by 9 bases and J by 5 bases, with 17 bases between the two germline ends.

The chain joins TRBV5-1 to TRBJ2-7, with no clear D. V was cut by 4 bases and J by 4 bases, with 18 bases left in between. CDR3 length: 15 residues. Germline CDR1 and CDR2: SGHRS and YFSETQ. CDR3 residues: CASSPGVIHKYEQYF. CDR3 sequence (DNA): TGCGCCAGCAGCCCCGGTGTTATCCATAAATACGAGCAGTACTTC.

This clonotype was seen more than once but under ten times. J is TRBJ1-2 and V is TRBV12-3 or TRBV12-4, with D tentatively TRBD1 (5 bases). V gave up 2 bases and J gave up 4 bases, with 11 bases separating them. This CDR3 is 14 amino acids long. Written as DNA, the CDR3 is TGTGCCAGCAGTTTACAGGGTCCTCTCTATGGCTACACCTTC. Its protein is CASSLQGPLYGYTF.

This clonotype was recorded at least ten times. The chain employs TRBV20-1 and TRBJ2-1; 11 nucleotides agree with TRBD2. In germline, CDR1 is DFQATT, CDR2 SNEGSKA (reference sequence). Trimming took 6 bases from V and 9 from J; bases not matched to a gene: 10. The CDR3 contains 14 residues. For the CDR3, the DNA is TGCAGTGCCCTAACTAGCGGGAGATTTGGTGAGCAGTTCTTC. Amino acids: CSALTSGRFGEQFF.

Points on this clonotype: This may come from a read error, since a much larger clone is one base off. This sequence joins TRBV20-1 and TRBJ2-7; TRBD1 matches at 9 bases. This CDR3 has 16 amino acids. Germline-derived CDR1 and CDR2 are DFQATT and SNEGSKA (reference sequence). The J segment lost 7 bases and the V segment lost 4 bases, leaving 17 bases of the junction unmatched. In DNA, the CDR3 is TGCAGTGCTATTGACAGGGGGGGTGCGGGATGTCGGGAGCAGTACTTC. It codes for CSAIDRGGAGCREQYF.

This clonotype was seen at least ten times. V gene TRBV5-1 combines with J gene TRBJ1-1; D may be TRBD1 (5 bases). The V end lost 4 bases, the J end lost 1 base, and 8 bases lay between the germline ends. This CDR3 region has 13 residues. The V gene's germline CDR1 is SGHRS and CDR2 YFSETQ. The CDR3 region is CASSTGPNTEAFF. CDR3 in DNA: TGCGCCAGCAGCACGGGACCGAACACTGAAGCTTTCTTT.